This T cell receptor beta chain is from a study of shared clonotypes between healthy human individuals. V lost 6 bases and J lost 2; bases outside the gene matches: 6. The CDR3 runs to 15 residues. Looked up from germline, CDR1 is MDHEN and CDR2 is SYDVKM. On this clone: What it recognizes is unknown.

Naivety among CD8 cells was defined by CD45RO negativity and positive CCR7 selection, thereby excluding terminally differentiated effector memory CD45RA+ cells. Study-wide points: Sorted-subset sequencing was shown by rarefaction to be incomplete despite large depth. Naive subsets, compared against memory subsets, generally had larger estimated richness values. Compared with clonotypes that all four donors shared, non-shared clonotypes had lower generation probabilities.

Researchers ran the assay at a deep level. Repertoires were generated with immunoSEQ multiplex PCR, while TCRdb's copy carries only in-frame clones and drops some. The sample shows roughly 2 million clones, around 96% of them seen only once. This receptor was identified in a man between 18 and 35 years old in good health. V and J are TRBV28 and TRBJ2-1, with 8 bases identical to TRBD1. The sample taken for sequencing was naive CD8+ T cells sorted from blood. CDR3 sequence: CASSPQGATYNEQFF. The CDR3 DNA follows: TGTGCCAGCAGCCCTCAGGGGGCTACCTACAATGAGCAGTTCTTC.